One TCR beta chain is described in this entry. The sample comes from a study of blood T cell repertoires in COVID-19. Donors in Cohort 3 counted as recovered after two negative PCRs, clearance, or symptom resolution. Assay used: immunoSEQ multiplex PCR; TCRdb lists only in-frame clones, some missing. Among about 330,000 clones listed, about 90% were seen once. The CDR3 is made up of 13 amino acids. V was clipped by 3 bases and J by 6 bases, with 12 bases between them. The germline V gene has CDR1 MDHEN and CDR2 SYDVKM. The V call is TRBV28, the J call TRBJ2-7; D perhaps matches TRBD2 (7 bases). This TCR was sampled from a woman aged 25 to 45 who had recovered from COVID-19. The sequenced material came from PBMCs or T cells enriched from blood (not recorded which). The CDR3 sequence is CASSLGGGGEQYF. The CDR3 nucleotides are TGTGCCAGCAGTTTGGGGGGCGGGGGCGAGCAGTACTTC.